These 24 T cell receptor beta chains originate from one sample sequenced in a study of blood T cell repertoires in COVID-19. Measured with immunoSEQ multiplex PCR; TCRdb has only the in-frame clones, and not every one. The sample contains fewer than 200,000 clones, less than 90% of which appear only once. Input material: PBMCs or T cells enriched from blood (not recorded which). The receptors originated from a woman between 45 and 65 years old who had recovered from COVID-19.

J is TRBJ1-1 and V is TRBV27; D is unresolved. There are 12 residues in the CDR3. CDR1 and CDR2 from the germline V gene are MNHEY and SMNVEV (reference sequence). Trimming removed 2 bases at V and 7 bases at J, with 8 bases between. DNA for the CDR3: TGTGCCAGCAGTTTACGCAGATTTGAAGCTTTCTTT. It codes for CASSLRRFEAFF.

The chain is built from TRBV12-5 and TRBJ1-5; D ambiguous. V dropped 1 base and J dropped 6 bases, with 4 bases sitting between them. The germline V gene encodes CDR1 LGHNT and CDR2 FRNRAP. This CDR3 is built from 12 residues. Written as DNA, the CDR3 is TGTGCTAGTGGTTTGGAGCCTCAGCCCCAGCATTTT. Its translation is CASGLEPQPQHF.

This clone showed up just a few times. The rearrangement links TRBV6-5 to TRBJ1-6; 9 bases align to TRBD1. Germline V gene lookup returns CDR1 MNHEY and CDR2 SVGAGI. This CDR3 has 15 amino acids. V lost 7 bases to trimming and J lost 9 bases; unmatched junction nucleotides: 10. CDR3 residues: CASTRDRVGGSPLHF. In nucleotides, the CDR3 is TGTGCCAGCACGCGGGACAGGGTGGGAGGTTCACCCCTCCACTTT.

The J gene is TRBJ2-7, the V gene TRBV2, with 10 bases identical to TRBD2. Trimming at V came to 4 bases and at J to 7 bases, leaving 16 bases not matched to a gene. The CDR3 length is 17 residues. From germline, CDR1 is SNHLY and CDR2 FYNNEI. The CDR3 coding sequence is TGTGCCAGCAGTGTCGGACTAGCGGACCTATCGTCGAGAGAGCAGTACGTC. It translates to CASSVGLADLSSREQYV.

The chain carries TRBV18 and TRBJ2-5; D gene unclear. Trimming cost V 6 bases and J 1 base, with 3 bases left between them. Germline CDR1 KGHSH, CDR2 LQKENI. The CDR3 has 11 residues. This CDR3 is CASSSQETQYF. The CDR3 DNA sequence: TGTGCCAGCTCGAGCCAAGAGACCCAGTACTTC.

This clone has more than one count but fewer than ten. The chain has TRBV5-1 and TRBJ1-6; TRBD1 matches 7 bases. The V and J ends lost 8 bases and 4 bases, in that order; junction bases with no gene match: 9. Germline CDR1 and CDR2: SGHRS and YFSETQ. The CDR3 has 15 residues. The CDR3 here is CASMNGQEYNSPLHF. The CDR3 bases are TGCGCCAGTATGAACGGACAGGAGTATAATTCACCCCTCCACTTT.

The chain is built from TRBV29-1 and TRBJ1-2, with 8 bases that match TRBD1. This CDR3 region has 15 residues. J was trimmed by 1 base and V by 5 bases; bases with no gene match: 9. CDR1 and CDR2 from the germline V gene are SQVTM and ANQGSEA. In DNA, the CDR3 is TGCAGCGTTCTTCCCCCCGGACAGGGTAACTATGGCTACACCTTC. Residues: CSVLPPGQGNYGYTF. Drawing the rest from reference TRBV29-1 and TRBJ1-2, the complete variable domain is SAVISQKPSRDICQRGTSLTIQCQVDSQVTMMFWYRQQPGQSLTLIATANQGSEATYESGFVIDKFPISRPNLTFSTLTVSNMSPEDSSIYLCSVLPPGQGNYGYTFGSGTRLTVV.

The chain recombines TRBV28 with TRBJ2-1; no clear D. V lost 6 bases, J lost 6 bases, and 9 bases lay in between. The V gene's germline CDR1 is MDHEN and CDR2 SYDVKM. This CDR3 is 12 amino acids long. The CDR3 here is CASSSPGNEQFF. The CDR3 DNA follows: TGTGCCAGCAGCTCACCGGGCAATGAGCAGTTCTTC.

The rearrangement uses TRBV19 and TRBJ2-1; TRBD2 matches at 11 bases. The ends lost 6 bases at V and 7 bases at J; junction bases unmatched: 11. This CDR3 spans 16 amino acids. CDR1 is LNHDA, CDR2 SQIVND, per germline (reference sequence). In nucleotides, the CDR3 is TGTGCCAGTAGGGCTTTAGCGGGAGGGACGGTGAATGAGCAGTTCTTC. Translated: CASRALAGGTVNEQFF. Together with reference TRBV19 and TRBJ2-1, the CDR3 gives the full variable domain: DGGITQSPKYLFRKEGQNVTLSCEQNLNHDAMYWYRQDPGQGLRLIYYSQIVNDFQKGDIAEGYSVSREKKESFPLTVTSAQKNPTAFYLCASRALAGGTVNEQFFGPGTRLTVL.

V usage is TRBV13 and J usage is TRBJ2-3, with 10 bases fitting TRBD1. The junction had 6 bases not matched to a gene; V was cut back by 4 bases and J by 2 bases. CDR3 length: 16 amino acids. In germline, CDR1 is PRHDT, CDR2 FYEKMQ (reference sequence). The CDR3 coding sequence is TGTGCCAGCAGCTCCCGGACAGGGGGGGCCACAGATACGCAGTATTTT. It codes for CASSSRTGGATDTQYF.

The rearrangement links TRBV7-9 to TRBJ1-1; D may be TRBD1 (6 bases). Trimming removed 5 bases at V and 1 base at J, with 14 bases between. This CDR3 is 15 amino acids long. Germline V gene lookup returns CDR1 SEHNR and CDR2 FQNEAQ (reference sequence). CDR3 DNA: TGTGCCAGCAGCCCACAGGGTACGACGAACACTGAAGCTTTCTTT. Its translation: CASSPQGTTNTEAFF.

This chain joins TRBV7-3 and TRBJ2-2, with TRBD1 identical over 11 bases. With 5 bases clipped from V and 4 bases from J, the junction kept 12 bases outside the gene matches. CDR1 SGHTA and CDR2 FQGTGA come from the germline V gene. The CDR3 runs 18 residues. The CDR3 nucleotides read TGTGCCAGCAGCCCCGGGACAGGGGGTTCTGTCTTCACCGGGGAGCTGTTTTTT. Its protein product is CASSPGTGGSVFTGELFF. Based on the CDR3 plus reference TRBV7-3 and TRBJ2-2, the full variable domain is GAGVSQTPSNKVTEKGKYVELRCDPISGHTALYWYRQSLGQGPEFLIYFQGTGAADDSGLPNDRFFAVRPEGSVSTLKIQRTERGDSAVYLCASSPGTGGSVFTGELFFGEGSRLTVL.

This clone was counted many times. The chain links TRBV7-2 to TRBJ2-5; TRBD2 matches at 8 bases. V shed 8 bases, J shed 2 bases, and the junction held 7 bases outside the gene matches. Germline V lookup: CDR1 SGHTA, CDR2 FQGNSA. The CDR3 runs to 14 residues. The CDR3 nucleotides read TGTGCCAGCGCCTTAGCGGGACAACAAGAGACCCAGTACTTC. It codes for CASALAGQQETQYF.

The DNA for the CDR3 is TGTGCCAGCTCCCTAGACCGGGATCTCCCCGGCTACACCTTC. This translates into CASSLDRDLPGYTF. The V gene is TRBV18, the J gene TRBJ1-2, with D hard to call. Germline CDR1 and CDR2: KGHSH and LQKENI. CDR3 length: 14 residues. The ends were cut back, 6 bases at V and 8 bases at J, with 19 bases in the middle.

V gene TRBV14 combines with J gene TRBJ1-1; D is possibly TRBD1 (5 bases). The CDR3 extends over 15 amino acids. V dropped 1 base and J dropped 0 bases, with 9 bases sitting between them. Germline V gives CDR1 SGHDN, CDR2 FVKESK. DNA for the CDR3: TGTGCCAGCAGCCAAGTCGTCAGGGTGAACACTGAAGCTTTCTTT. Amino acids: CASSQVVRVNTEAFF.

V is TRBV30 and J is TRBJ1-4; no reliable D call. The germline CDR1 and CDR2 sequences are GTSNPN and SVGIG (reference sequence). V lost 5 bases and J 10 bases, leaving 14 bases between the germline ends. CDR3 length: 12 residues. The CDR3 here is CAWSRVPGKLFF. CDR3 in DNA: TGTGCCTGGTCGAGGGTTCCCGGAAAACTGTTTTTT.

The genes are TRBV21-1 and TRBJ1-4; the table assigns TRBD1, which was not confirmed against the DNA. TRBV21-1 is classified as a pseudogene. The CDR3 totals 16 residues. The CDR3 spells CASSKSIDSFNEKLFF. CDR3 nucleotide sequence: TGTGCCAGCAGCAAATCTATCGACAGTTTTAATGAAAAACTGTTTTTT.

Details on this clone: The same CDR3 is also encoded by other DNA sequences in this sample. V gene TRBV7-9 combines with J gene TRBJ1-1, with 7 bases aligning to TRBD1. This CDR3 is built from 14 residues. Germline loops: CDR1 SEHNR, CDR2 FQNEAQ (reference sequence). Trimming cost V 3 bases and J 5 bases; bases outside gene matches: 6. CDR3 loop: CASSLQGGGTEAFF. The CDR3 DNA reads TGTGCCAGCAGCTTGCAGGGGGGAGGAACTGAAGCTTTCTTT.

This chain links TRBV11-1 with TRBJ1-1; D is unresolved. Germline V gene lookup returns CDR1 SGHAT and CDR2 FQDESV (reference sequence). The CDR3 is 12 amino acids. The DNA of the CDR3 is TGTGGCTGCACGGGGTTGGACACTGAAGCTTTCTTT. Encoded protein: CGCTGLDTEAFF.

J is TRBJ1-4 and V is TRBV7-2; possibly TRBD1 for D (6 bases). Trimming took off 7 bases at V and 8 bases at J, with 17 bases between the two ends. The CDR3 covers 14 residues. Germline V gene sequence: CDR1 SGHTA, CDR2 FQGNSA. In nucleotides, the CDR3 is TGTGCCAGCACCACGCCGGGACATAGAGAAAAACTGTTTTTT. Protein product: CASTTPGHREKLFF.

This clone showed up just a few times. This rearrangement joins TRBV28 to TRBJ1-1; TRBD1 is a possible D gene (6 bases). Germline V lookup: CDR1 MDHEN, CDR2 SYDVKM. Trimming shortened V by 6 bases and J by 0 bases, and 8 bases separated the two germline ends. The CDR3 has 13 residues. CDR3 nucleotides: TGTGCCAGCAGGGACAGCCTGAACACTGAAGCTTTCTTT. Its translation is CASRDSLNTEAFF.

This chain joins TRBV25-1 and TRBJ1-6; no clear D. The germline CDR1 and CDR2 sequences are MGHDK and SYGVNS. The CDR3 is 17 amino acids. V was shortened by 3 bases and J by 0 bases, with 12 bases between the two germline ends. The chain's CDR3 is CASSDDWESSYNSPLHF. CDR3 DNA: TGTGCCAGCAGTGACGATTGGGAGAGCTCCTATAATTCACCCCTCCACTTT.

A note on this clone: This same CDR3 is encoded by further DNA sequences in the sample. This chain connects TRBV7-9 to TRBJ1-1; 10 bases align to TRBD1. From germline, CDR1 is SEHNR and CDR2 FQNEAQ (reference sequence). The CDR3 loop spans 14 amino acids. Trimming cost V 3 bases and J 4 bases; bases outside gene matches: 2. The DNA of the CDR3 is TGTGCCAGCAGCTTGACAGGGGGCCGCACTGAAGCTTTCTTT. It yields the protein CASSLTGGRTEAFF.

The chain employs TRBV7-2 and TRBJ1-1; D call uncertain. V was clipped by 1 base and J by 1 base, with 10 bases between them. The CDR3 totals 15 residues. Germline CDR1 is SGHTA and CDR2 is FQGNSA. The CDR3 protein is CASSLVAGKNTEAFF. The CDR3 bases are TGTGCCAGCAGCTTAGTGGCAGGAAAGAACACTGAAGCTTTCTTT.